This T cell receptor beta chain emerged from a study of T cell repertoires in breast cancer listed by TCRdb under 2016. Some background on the complete study: Tumors, lymph nodes and peripheral blood lymphocytes from breast cancer patients, as well as peripheral blood from healthy control donors, were profiled. Blood samples were separated by Ficoll, whereas tumor-free lymph nodes were processed without any enzymatic digestion. The majority of the 20 to 25 patient tumors analyzed for shared TCRs were ER+/PR+. Given the low mutational burden of breast cancer and the rarity of common mutations in breast cancer, it was reasoned that TCRs shared between breast cancer patients would target shared antigens. After being minced and digested with Liberase and DNase, tumors and tumor-involved lymph nodes were passed through 70-um and 40-um filters. Sequencing yielded on average approximately 540,000 sequences per sample and 9.5 to 10 reads per input cell. Controls included nine healthy donors of an age range similar to the patients.

The germline V gene (reference sequence) gives CDR1 as DFQATT and CDR2 as SNEGSKA. Its CDR3 holds 15 amino acids, cysteine through phenylalanine. This entry keeps only the CDR3 DNA: 45 bases, framed from base 1. V has 6 bases trimmed and J has 5 bases trimmed; junction bases matching no gene number 15. As for this clonotype: Its specific antigen is unknown. No much larger clonotype is one base removed from it; base qualities were not supplied.

Paired alpha-beta TCRs of CD8+ T cells were analyzed using an expanded emulsion RT-PCR method with primers for all TCR V genes. CD8+ T cells were isolated with a CD8 positive selection kit and incubated overnight in 9 to 10 IU/mL IL-2 before emulsion RT-PCR. Libraries were prepared through emulsion pairing. Unpaired genes were suppressed in a second nested PCR with blocking oligos, after which Illumina adaptors and barcodes were added in a third nested PCR. Each emulsion RT-PCR master mix held roughly 5,000-270,000 T cells and included C-region, Stepout and V-region primers. Emulsions were generated with the Micellula Emulsion and Purification Kit, and RT-PCR used Qiagen OneStep RT-PCR reagents. Pooled libraries were sequenced with paired-end 2 x 250 reads on an Illumina MiSeq. In the paper's pipeline: Read pairs were joined in Galaxy and clipped at the engineered overlap into separate alpha and beta files; unclipped reads were discarded. To assign alpha-beta pairs, the researchers used CompleteTCR, a MiTCR-based pipeline that relies on an R script to link chains sharing read cluster identifiers. TCR sequences observed only once, about 1-3%, were removed as potential sequencing errors. Using fastp trimming at Q25 and MiXCR clonotype assembly, TCRdb reanalyzed the public sequencing data and kept in-frame beta chains. Under each unique CDR3 protein, matching rows form one entry showing the most common genes and DNA. The V and J calls were determined by TCRdb, not by the authors. The sample has about 40,000 distinct CDR3 sequences on record, about 48% of them singletons. The ten biggest clones cover 60% of the sample.

What the study reported, not specific to this receptor: Sentinel lymph nodes involved by tumor shared about fourfold more TCRs with matched tumor repertoires than tumor-free nodes did (around 7.7% versus 2%). Around 20 TCR pairs were shared across seven or more patient tumors and rarely found in control blood, suggesting possible tumor specificity. Genuine antitumor clones may have been missed because singleton TCRs were discarded and only part of each tumor was sampled. TRBV7 predominated among the shared TCRs, which could possibly reflect tumor recognition or a mispriming bias from eight TRBV7 primers. Because transcript abundance and primer differences skewed clone recovery, emulsion RT-PCR was regarded as qualitative rather than quantitative. Shared TCRs were encoded by various nucleotide sequences, which suggests selection and expansion based on antigen.

Recombination joined TRBV20-1 with TRBJ2-7; TRBD1 matches 8 bases in the middle. This receptor was identified in a pool of human donors with breast cancer or a healthy control (not recorded which). Sequencing was done on a sample of CD8+ T cells. The bases read TGCAGTGCCCAAGAGGCCGGACAGGGATCCCACGAGCAGTACTTC. This encodes CSAQEAGQGSHEQYF.